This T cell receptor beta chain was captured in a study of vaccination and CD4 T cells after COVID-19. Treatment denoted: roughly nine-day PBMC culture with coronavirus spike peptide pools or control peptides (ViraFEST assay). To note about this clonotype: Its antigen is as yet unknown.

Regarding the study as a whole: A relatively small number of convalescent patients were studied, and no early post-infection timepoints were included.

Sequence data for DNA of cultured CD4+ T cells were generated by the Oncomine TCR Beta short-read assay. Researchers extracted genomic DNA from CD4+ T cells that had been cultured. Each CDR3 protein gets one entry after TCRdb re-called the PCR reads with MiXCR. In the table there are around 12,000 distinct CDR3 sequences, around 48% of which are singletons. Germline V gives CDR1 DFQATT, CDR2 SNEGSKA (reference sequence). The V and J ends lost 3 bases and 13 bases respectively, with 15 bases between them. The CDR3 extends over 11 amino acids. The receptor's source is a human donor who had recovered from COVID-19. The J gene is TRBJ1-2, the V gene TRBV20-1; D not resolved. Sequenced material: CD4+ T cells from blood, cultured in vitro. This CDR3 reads CSASLGPYPTF. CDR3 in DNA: TGCAGTGCTAGTCTCGGTCCTTATCCCACCTTC.